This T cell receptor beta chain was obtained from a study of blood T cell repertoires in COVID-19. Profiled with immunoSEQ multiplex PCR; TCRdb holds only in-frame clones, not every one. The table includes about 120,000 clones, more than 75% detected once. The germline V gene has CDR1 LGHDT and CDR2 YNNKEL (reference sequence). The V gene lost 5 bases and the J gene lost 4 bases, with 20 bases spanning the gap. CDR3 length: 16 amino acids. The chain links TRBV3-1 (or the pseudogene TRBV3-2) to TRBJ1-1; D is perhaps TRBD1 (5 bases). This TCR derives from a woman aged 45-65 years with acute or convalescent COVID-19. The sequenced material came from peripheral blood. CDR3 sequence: CASSSRGAGEGTEAFF. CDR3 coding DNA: TGTGCCAGCAGCTCAAGAGGTGCGGGGGAGGGCACTGAAGCTTTCTTT.